One and the same sample provided the 2 T cell receptor beta chains below, sequenced in a study of T cell clonotyping in hematopoietic cell transplantation. Repertoires were generated with immunoSEQ multiplex PCR, while TCRdb's copy carries only in-frame clones and drops some. The sample has under 30,000 clones; approximately 90% are singletons. This specimen consisted of PBMCs, obtained 100 days after allogeneic stem cell transplant. The origin of the receptors is a female patient aged 45 to 65 who had an allogeneic stem cell transplant from a related donor, so the T cells may come from the graft donor. Some clones in this sample may be carry-over from other donors' samples.

The chain employs TRBV30 and TRBJ2-1, with D possibly matching TRBD2 (6 bases). The CDR3 contains 14 residues. Trimming took off 0 bases at V and 4 bases at J, with 10 bases between the two ends. Germline V gene lookup returns CDR1 GTSNPN and CDR2 SVGIG (reference sequence). The CDR3 sequence is CAWSVTGVYNEQFF. The CDR3 DNA reads TGTGCCTGGAGTGTAACGGGGGTTTACAATGAGCAGTTCTTC.

V is TRBV7-2 and J is TRBJ1-5; no clear D gene. V was trimmed by 1 base and J by 2 bases, leaving 12 bases between them. The CDR3 is made up of 16 amino acids. The germline V gene encodes CDR1 SGHTA and CDR2 FQGNSA. The CDR3 sequence: CASSLDWDTGNQPQHF. CDR3 in DNA: TGTGCCAGCAGCTTAGATTGGGATACGGGCAATCAGCCCCAGCATTTT. The whole variable domain, remainder taken from reference TRBV7-2 and TRBJ1-5, is GAGVSQSPSNKVTEKGKDVELRCDPISGHTALYWYRQSLGQGLEFLIYFQGNSAPDKSGLPSDRFSAERTGGSVSTLTIQRTQQEDSAVYLCASSLDWDTGNQPQHFGDGTRLSIL.